This T cell receptor (beta chain) was documented in a study of T cells in Graves' hyperthyroidism and ophthalmopathy. Study information: Before treatment of any kind, peripheral blood was taken at initial diagnosis. The study, taken as a whole, reports: A median around 6.4 months before onset, the model predicted ophthalmopathy. Most clonotypes expanded in the thyroid (above 0.001) were also present in blood.

For this clonotype: What it recognizes is unknown.

RNA transcripts were the template for amplifying TCR beta CDR3 regions. Researchers ran a first-round RT-PCR on the TCR CDR3 using the HTBI primer set. MiXCR, run by TCRdb on the multiplex PCR reads, gives a single entry per CDR3 protein. This sample has under 350,000 distinct CDR3 sequences, with 18% found just once. The sequence came from a woman in her fifties or sixties with Graves' hyperthyroidism. Source material: blood.

CDR3 DNA sequence: TGTGCCAGCAGCTTAGGCAGGGGGCTGGACTATGGCTACACCTTC. Amino acid sequence: CASSLGRGLDYGYTF. The chain recombines TRBV7-9 with TRBJ1-2; TRBD1 agrees at 8 bases. J lost 3 bases, V lost 1 base, and 4 bases had no gene match. Looked up from germline, CDR1 is SEHNR and CDR2 is FQNEAQ (reference sequence). CDR3 length: 15 residues.